This passage covers 10 T cell receptor beta chains from one sample sequenced in a study of early T cells in non-severe SARS-CoV-2 infection. TCRdb itself ran the 5' RACE reads through MiXCR, one entry per CDR3 protein. The table includes about 81,000 distinct CDR3 sequences, roughly 5.7% detected once. The specimen sequenced was whole blood. All receptors come from an adult who was a healthcare worker with PCR-confirmed SARS-CoV-2 infection or an uninfected control (not recorded which).

This clonotype has ten or more counts. The rearrangement uses TRBV7-8 and TRBJ2-3, with D tentatively TRBD2 (5 bases). Germline CDR1 is SGHVS and CDR2 is FQNEAQ. V lost 5 bases and J lost 2, with 17 bases in between. The CDR3 extends over 16 amino acids. CDR3 protein: CASSQEAAVYTDTQYF. As DNA, the CDR3 is TGTGCCAGCAGCCAGGAGGCAGCCGTCTACACAGATACGCAGTATTTT.

This clonotype was seen ten or more times. The chain uses TRBV15 and TRBJ2-1, with 7 bases aligning to TRBD2. Germline CDR1 LNHNV, CDR2 YYDKDF (reference sequence). There are 16 residues in the CDR3. Trimming took 0 bases from V and 6 from J; bases not matched to a gene: 8. CDR3 sequence reads: CATSRDKVASGNEQFF. The CDR3 DNA sequence: TGTGCCACCAGCAGAGATAAAGTGGCTAGCGGCAATGAGCAGTTCTTC.

This clonotype occurred many times. The V and J genes are TRBV6-6 and TRBJ1-6, with D maybe TRBD1 (5 bases). Trimming stripped 2 bases from V and 8 bases from J, with 10 bases between. Germline CDR1 reads MNHNY; CDR2 reads SVGAGI (reference sequence). The CDR3 loop spans 14 amino acids. CDR3 sequence reads: CASSYRGEDSPLHF. The CDR3 DNA reads as TGTGCCAGCAGTTACCGGGGGGAGGATTCACCCCTCCACTTT.

This clonotype appeared many times. The genes are TRBV11-2 and TRBJ1-1; D gene uncertain. Per germline, CDR1 SGHAT and CDR2 FQNNGV. The CDR3 is 12 residues long. The germline V and J ends were trimmed by 1 base and 5 bases, with 5 bases remaining between them. CDR3 nucleotides: TGTGCCAGCAGCTTAGCGGGGACTGAAGCTTTCTTT. Amino acid sequence: CASSLAGTEAFF. The complete variable domain, with remaining parts taken from reference TRBV11-2 and TRBJ1-1, reads EAGVAQSPRYKIIEKRQSVAFWCNPISGHATLYWYQQILGQGPKLLIQFQNNGVVDDSQLPKDRFSAERLKGVDSTLKIQPAKLEDSAVYLCASSLAGTEAFFGQGTRLTVV.

This clonotype was recorded at least ten times. This chain connects TRBV11-3 to TRBJ2-7; D tentatively reads TRBD1 or TRBD2 (6 bases each). Germline values: CDR1 SGHNT, CDR2 YENEEA. CDR3 length equals 16 residues. V was cut by 2 bases and J by 2 bases, with 16 bases left in between. The chain's CDR3 is CASSLSSRGPPYEQYF. For the CDR3, the DNA is TGTGCCAGCAGCTTATCATCACGGGGGCCCCCCTACGAGCAGTACTTC. Drawing the rest from reference TRBV11-3 and TRBJ2-7, the complete variable domain is EAGVVQSPRYKIIEKKQPVAFWCNPISGHNTLYWYLQNLGQGPELLIRYENEEAVDDSQLPKDRFSAERLKGVDSTLKIQPAELGDSAVYLCASSLSSRGPPYEQYFGPGTRLTVT.

This clonotype has a handful of counts. The chain couples TRBV12-3 or TRBV12-4 to TRBJ2-5; 8 bases agree with TRBD1. Trimming at V came to 5 bases and at J to 5 bases, leaving 10 bases not matched to a gene. The CDR3 has 15 residues. CDR3 sequence (DNA): TGTGCCAGCAGTCGCCAGGGGGCCCACGGGGAGACCCAGTACTTC. Protein product: CASSRQGAHGETQYF.

This clonotype was counted many times. V gene TRBV5-4 combines with J gene TRBJ2-7; maybe TRBD1 (6 bases). CDR3 length equals 14 residues. CDR1 is SGHNT and CDR2 is YYREEE in the germline V gene (reference sequence). V shed 6 bases and J shed 6 bases, with 19 bases lying between them. The CDR3 spells CASTADQGRGEQYF. Written as DNA, the CDR3 is TGTGCCAGCACCGCGGATCAGGGGCGAGGCGAGCAGTACTTC.

At least ten counts were recorded for this clonotype. The rearrangement uses TRBV12-3 or TRBV12-4 and TRBJ2-1; D is undetermined. The CDR3 is 13 residues long. V gave up 0 bases and J gave up 2 bases, with 2 bases separating them. The CDR3 is CASSLATYNEQFF. The CDR3, as DNA: TGTGCCAGCAGTTTAGCTACCTACAATGAGCAGTTCTTC.

At least ten counts were recorded for this clonotype. CDR3 DNA: TGTGCCAGCAGCTTAGCTGTTTGGGCTGGCTACACCTTC. As protein: CASSLAVWAGYTF. The chain combines TRBV7-6 with TRBJ1-2; D not resolved. The germline V gene has CDR1 SGHVS and CDR2 FNYEAQ. Trimming shortened V by 0 bases and J by 7 bases, and 9 bases separated the two germline ends. CDR3 length equals 13 residues.

Many counts were recorded for this clonotype. The chain recombines TRBV2 with TRBJ1-3; TRBD1 aligns across 9 bases. The CDR3 length is 17 residues. In germline, CDR1 is SNHLY, CDR2 FYNNEI. The trim removed 7 bases at V and 0 bases at J, leaving 10 bases unmatched. The chain's CDR3 is CASIGTGSSFSGNTIYF. The CDR3 bases are TGTGCCAGCATAGGGACAGGGAGCTCCTTCTCTGGAAACACCATATATTTT.